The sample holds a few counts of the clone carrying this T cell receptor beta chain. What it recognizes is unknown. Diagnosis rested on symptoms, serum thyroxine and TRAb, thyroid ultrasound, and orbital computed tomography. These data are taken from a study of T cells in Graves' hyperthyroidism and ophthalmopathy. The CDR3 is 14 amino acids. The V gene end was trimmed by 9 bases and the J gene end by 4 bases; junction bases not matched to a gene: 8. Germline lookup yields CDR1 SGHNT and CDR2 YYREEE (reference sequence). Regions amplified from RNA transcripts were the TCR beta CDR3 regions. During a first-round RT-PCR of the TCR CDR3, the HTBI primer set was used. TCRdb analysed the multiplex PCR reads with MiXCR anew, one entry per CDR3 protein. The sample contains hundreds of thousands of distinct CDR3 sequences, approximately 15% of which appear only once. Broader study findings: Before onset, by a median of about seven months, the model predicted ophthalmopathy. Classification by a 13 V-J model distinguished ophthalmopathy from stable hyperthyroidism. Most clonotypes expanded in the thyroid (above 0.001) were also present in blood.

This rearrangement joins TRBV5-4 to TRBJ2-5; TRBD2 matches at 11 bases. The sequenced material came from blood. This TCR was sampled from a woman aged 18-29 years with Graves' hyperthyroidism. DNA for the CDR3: TGTGCCACCAAACTAGCGGGAGTTGGAGAGACCCAGTACTTC. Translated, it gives CATKLAGVGETQYF.